The source of this T cell receptor (beta chain) is a study of blood T cell repertoires in COVID-19 (dated by TCRdb to the early 2020s). In terms of the full investigation: The collaborator samples originated in the United States, Italy and Spain and spanned the acute and convalescent phases of COVID-19. The prospective study material was composed of cDNA or gDNA derived from T cells, B-cell-depleted T cells, or PBMCs. The dataset comprised deeply sampled blood TCRbeta repertoires from subjects exposed to, actively infected with, or recovered from COVID-19. The repertoires were released in a freely available public database intended as a resource for research on the immune response to SARS-CoV-2. The samples were drawn from the first 160 participants of the ongoing ImmuneRACE study and from some 1,300 subjects provided by 6 global collaborators. A de-identified subject ID, COVID-19 status, age in years and sex were almost always included in the sample metadata. Where available, HLA class I and class II types were taken from metadata supplied by the sample provider and were not determined by assay-based typing. What the research found in general, with its limitations: Clinical and demographic metadata were provided uncurated, with the amount varying by source and participant.

CDR3 length: 15 amino acids, cysteine to phenylalanine. The kept DNA is CDR3 alone, 45 bases in frame from the first base. Via the germline V gene, CDR1 is MDHEN and CDR2 SYDVKM. Trimming at the junction amounts to 6 bases on V and 2 bases on J, and the germline ends lie 15 bases apart. Each collaborating institution followed its own protocols to collect whole blood in K2EDTA tubes. Collaborator samples were shipped for TCRbeta analysis as frozen whole blood, isolated PBMCs, or DNA extracted from either sample type. This clone was detected only once. This clone's antigen is unknown. Per-base qualities were not stored, and no clone one base away is much larger. The immunoSEQ Assay, a bias-controlled multiplex PCR, was used to amplify TCRbeta CDR3 regions from genomic DNA. Regarding the original processing steps: Nucleated cell counts per sample were estimated from amplification of reference gene primers within the assay. Sequence reads were collapsed and filtered to measure the absolute abundance of every unique TCRbeta CDR3 rearrangement. Productive Simpson clonality was computed per sample as the square root of Simpson's diversity index over productive rearrangements. The table was pulled from immuneACCESS by TCRdb, which kept in-frame rearrangements only. Such tables lose some clones; where checked, under half of the loss comes from unresolved V genes, and the rest has no known cause. V and J calls and clone size are those listed in that table; D and trimming were worked out from the DNA. This sample has fewer than 25,000 clones in its table, and 80% to 90% of those were observed once. 9.7% of the sample rests with the top ten.

The V gene is TRBV28 and the J gene is TRBJ2-3, and the D gene may be TRBD1, 5 bases matching. The TCR comes from a man aged 65 to 85 with acute or convalescent COVID-19. The source material was peripheral blood. In nucleotides, the sequence is TGTGCCAGCAGCCTGACAGCGTCGAACACAGATACGCAGTATTTT. Its translation reads: CASSLTASNTDTQYF.